The sequence of this T cell receptor beta chain was determined in a study of Graves' ophthalmopathy and Graves' hyperthyroidism. Overall study: Peripheral blood collection took place at initial diagnosis, before any treatment. General observations from the study: Blood shared most expanded thyroid clonotypes above 0.001 frequency.

Amplification of TCR beta CDR3 regions used RNA transcripts. Amplification began with first-round RT-PCR using HTBI primers, then second-round multiplex PCR was performed. From the multiplex PCR reads, TCRdb called clonotypes with MiXCR, one entry per CDR3 protein. The sample shows approximately 330,000 distinct CDR3 sequences, roughly 17% of them seen only once. About this clonotype: Antigen: not known.

Moderate-to-severe activity, with CAS ≥3, NOSPECS ≥4 and duration under 3 months, characterized the donors with ophthalmopathy. Germline V gene lookup returns CDR1 MNHNS and CDR2 SASEGT. The V and J ends lost 1 base and 6 bases respectively, with 12 bases between them. The CDR3 runs 14 residues. The V call is TRBV6-1, the J call TRBJ1-1, with a weak D call TRBD1 (5 bases). The material sequenced was peripheral blood. This clonotype was sampled from an adult man with Graves' ophthalmopathy. CDR3 protein: CASSEGSQGSEAFF. In DNA form, the CDR3 reads TGTGCCAGCAGTGAAGGTTCTCAGGGATCTGAAGCTTTCTTT.